The 19 T cell receptor beta chains in this list originate from one sample, sequenced in a study of quantifying T cell responses using KT2 cells. Study-wide background: TCR alpha and beta constant-region primers primed reverse transcription of RNA.

A single-stranded UMI oligo with SP2 sequence was ligated to cDNA 3' ends. An equimolar mix of RC1.1 and RC1.2 primed the beta chain across TRBC1 and TRBC2. TCRdb ran MiXCR on the UMI-ligation and nested PCR reads and lists one entry per CDR3 protein. The sample lists over 55,000 distinct CDR3 sequences; over 9% were seen once. Sample: PBMCs spiked with cells of the T cell clone KT2. These receptors all stem from a human donor.

This clonotype was observed many times. This sequence joins TRBV11-2 and TRBJ1-2; D not certain. Germline CDR1 is SGHAT and CDR2 is FQNNGV. The length of the CDR3 is 15 residues. The V and J ends lost 4 bases and 3 bases respectively, with 15 bases between them. The CDR3 nucleotides are TGTGCCAGCAGCTCGACGGAAGGGTACCACTATGGCTACACCTTC. Translated: CASSSTEGYHYGYTF.

This clonotype was seen a few times. This sequence joins TRBV5-1 and TRBJ2-3, with a possible D match to TRBD1 (5 bases). Trimming removed 2 bases at V and 2 bases at J, with 9 bases between. The germline gives CDR1 SGHRS, CDR2 YFSETQ. This CDR3 region has 14 residues. Here the CDR3 reads CASSFAGLTDTQYF. The CDR3 bases are TGCGCCAGCAGCTTTGCAGGGCTCACAGATACGCAGTATTTT.

Written as DNA, the CDR3 is TGTGCCAGCAGCCAAGAGACAGGGGGGGTCACTGAAGCTTTCTTT. The encoded protein is CASSQETGGVTEAFF. The V call is TRBV4-2, the J call TRBJ1-1; TRBD1 matches 9 bases. Germline V gene lookup returns CDR1 LGHNA and CDR2 YNFKEQ. V shed 0 bases, J shed 4 bases, and the junction held 3 bases outside the gene matches. This CDR3 is built from 15 residues.

The sample holds many counts of this clonotype. The chain employs TRBV29-1 and TRBJ1-1; 7 bases are a match to TRBD1. The CDR3 contains 13 residues. Losses at the gene ends were 7 bases for V and 0 bases for J; bases not matched to a gene: 5. Looked up from germline, CDR1 is SQVTM and CDR2 is ANQGSEA. The CDR3 protein is CSGKDRLNTEAFF. Here the CDR3 DNA reads TGCAGCGGGAAGGACAGGCTGAACACTGAAGCTTTCTTT.

This clonotype has ten or more counts. The chain combines TRBV6-5 with TRBJ1-5; D may be TRBD1 (5 bases). The CDR3 sequence is 13 residues long. V gave up 4 bases and J gave up 6 bases, with 10 bases separating them. Germline loops: CDR1 MNHEY, CDR2 SVGAGI. The CDR3 bases are TGTGCCAGCAGTTCCCTTAGGGGTCAGCCCCAGCATTTT. Protein: CASSSLRGQPQHF.

This clonotype has more than one count but fewer than ten. The V and J genes are TRBV29-1 and TRBJ1-2; D not resolved. Trimming left V 5 bases short and J 4 bases short, with 8 bases between. From germline, CDR1 is SQVTM and CDR2 ANQGSEA. The CDR3 covers 11 residues. CDR3 residues: CSVISFYGYTF. The CDR3 bases are TGCAGCGTTATTAGCTTCTATGGCTACACCTTC.

The chain employs TRBV30 and TRBJ2-1; D is undetermined. The germline V and J ends were trimmed by 0 bases and 5 bases, with 8 bases remaining between them. The CDR3 totals 13 residues. Germline V gene data show CDR1 as GTSNPN and CDR2 as SVGIG (reference sequence). The DNA of the CDR3 is TGTGCCTGGAGTGTATCGTGGCACAATGAGCAGTTCTTC. Translating it yields CAWSVSWHNEQFF.

This chain links TRBV9 with TRBJ2-7; 14 bases fit TRBD2. The CDR3 runs to 18 residues. J lost 2 bases, V lost 4 bases, and 11 bases had no gene match. Per germline, CDR1 SGDLS and CDR2 YYNGEE. The CDR3 bases are TGTGCCAGCAGCCCCGGGACTAGCGGGAGCGCCAATCCCTACGAGCAGTACTTC. Residues: CASSPGTSGSANPYEQYF.

In this sample, this clonotype turned up many times. V is TRBV6-2 or TRBV6-3 and J is TRBJ2-1; D is ambiguous. Germline V CDR1 and CDR2: MNHEY, SVGEGT. V gave up 7 bases and J gave up 7 bases, with 17 bases separating them. This CDR3 is 14 amino acids long. In DNA, the CDR3 is TGTGCCAGCAATGGAGTTAACACGTGGAATGAGCAGTTCTTC. Translating it yields CASNGVNTWNEQFF.

The rearrangement links TRBV5-1 to TRBJ2-1; no clear D. This CDR3 has 14 residues. Trimming shortened V by 4 bases and J by 8 bases, and 16 bases separated the two germline ends. Germline CDR1 reads SGHRS; CDR2 reads YFSETQ. The CDR3 loop is CASSPARVVDEQFF. In nucleotides, the CDR3 is TGCGCCAGCAGCCCTGCCCGTGTTGTGGATGAGCAGTTCTTC.

This clonotype has ten or more counts. The J gene is TRBJ2-7, the V gene TRBV12-3 or TRBV12-4; TRBD2 aligns across 14 bases. CDR3 length: 18 amino acids. The J segment lost 7 bases and the V segment lost 4 bases, leaving 15 bases of the junction unmatched. DNA of the CDR3: TGTGCCAGCAGTTCCTACTCCGGACTAGCGGGAGGTTTGAGGGAGCAGTACTTC. It codes for CASSSYSGLAGGLREQYF.

This clonotype has a count of ten or more. The rearrangement uses TRBV20-1 and TRBJ2-2; 14 bases fit TRBD2. The CDR3 totals 16 residues. CDR1 is DFQATT and CDR2 is SNEGSKA in the germline V gene (reference sequence). Trimming cost V 6 bases and J 4 bases; bases outside gene matches: 7. CDR3 loop: CSASGTSGSFTGELFF. CDR3 in DNA: TGCAGTGCCTCCGGGACTAGCGGGAGTTTCACCGGGGAGCTGTTTTTT.

This clonotype has more than one count but fewer than ten. The rearrangement links TRBV4-1 to TRBJ2-3; 12 nucleotides agree with TRBD2. The CDR3 is 20 residues long. Germline-derived CDR1 and CDR2 are MGHRA and YSYEKL. Losses at the gene ends were 1 base for V and 3 bases for J; bases not matched to a gene: 14. The CDR3 sequence is CASSQARLAGEWASTDTQYF. As DNA, the CDR3 is TGCGCCAGCAGCCAAGCCCGACTAGCGGGGGAATGGGCATCTACAGATACGCAGTATTTT.

The chain combines TRBV4-1 with TRBJ2-2; TRBD2 aligns across 9 bases. In germline, CDR1 is MGHRA, CDR2 YSYEKL. There are 15 residues in the CDR3. The V and J ends lost 6 bases and 3 bases, in that order; junction bases with no gene match: 5. The CDR3 region is CASSRGGGYTGELFF. CDR3 in DNA: TGCGCCAGCAGTCGCGGGGGGGGGTACACCGGGGAGCTGTTTTTT.

The CDR3 DNA reads as TGCAGTGCTAGTTCGGGGATATGGGTGCGGAACACTGAAGCTTTCTTT. Amino acid sequence: CSASSGIWVRNTEAFF. This chain joins TRBV20-1 and TRBJ1-1; D not resolved. The CDR3 spans 16 residues. V lost 3 bases to trimming and J lost 1 base, with 18 bases between them. From germline, CDR1 is DFQATT and CDR2 SNEGSKA (reference sequence).

The table lists this clonotype with a few counts. The chain links TRBV5-6 to TRBJ2-1; 11 bases agree with TRBD2. The CDR3 length is 16 residues. Germline assignment: CDR1 SGHDT and CDR2 YYEEEE. After removal of 4 bases from V and 7 bases from J, the junction contained 10 bases not matched to a gene. The CDR3 here is CASSLWTSGLVNEQFF. CDR3 nucleotides: TGTGCCAGCAGCCTGTGGACTAGCGGGCTGGTTAATGAGCAGTTCTTC.

The chain uses TRBV29-1 and TRBJ2-3, with 7 bases lining up with TRBD1. V gave up 3 bases and J gave up 4 bases; unmatched junction bases: 7. Germline-derived CDR1 and CDR2 are SQVTM and ANQGSEA. This CDR3 has 14 amino acids. This chain's CDR3 is CSVEWRQGPDTQYF. The DNA of the CDR3 is TGCAGCGTTGAGTGGAGACAGGGTCCAGATACGCAGTATTTT.

This clonotype was detected only a few times. V usage is TRBV29-1 and J usage is TRBJ2-3, with D maybe TRBD1 (5 bases). Germline V gives CDR1 SQVTM, CDR2 ANQGSEA. The CDR3 totals 13 residues. V dropped 3 bases and J dropped 3 bases, with 10 bases sitting between them. The CDR3 reads CSVDLTETDTQYF. The CDR3 bases are TGCAGCGTTGACCTGACAGAAACAGATACGCAGTATTTT.

This clonotype has ten or more counts. The chain links TRBV7-9 to TRBJ2-1; no clear D gene. The CDR3 totals 12 residues. Germline lookup yields CDR1 SEHNR and CDR2 FQNEAQ (reference sequence). V gave up 1 base and J gave up 3 bases, with 1 base separating them. CDR3 in DNA: TGTGCCAGCAGCTTAGGCTACAATGAGCAGTTCTTC. Residues: CASSLGYNEQFF. Based on the CDR3 plus reference TRBV7-9 and TRBJ2-1, the full variable domain is DTGVSQNPRHKITKRGQNVTFRCDPISEHNRLYWYRQTLGQGPEFLTYFQNEAQLEKSRLLSDRFSAERPKGSFSTLEIQRTEQGDSAMYLCASSLGYNEQFFGPGTRLTVL.